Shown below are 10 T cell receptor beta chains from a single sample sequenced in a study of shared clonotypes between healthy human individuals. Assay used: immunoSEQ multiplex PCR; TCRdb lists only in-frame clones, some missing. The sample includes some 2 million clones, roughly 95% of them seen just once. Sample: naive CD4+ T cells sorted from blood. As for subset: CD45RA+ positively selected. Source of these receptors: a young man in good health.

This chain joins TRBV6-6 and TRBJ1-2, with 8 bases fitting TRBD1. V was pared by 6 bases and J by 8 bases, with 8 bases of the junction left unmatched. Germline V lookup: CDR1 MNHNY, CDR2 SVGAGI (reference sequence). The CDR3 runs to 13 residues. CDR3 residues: CASRTGQGSGYTF. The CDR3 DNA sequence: TGTGCCAGCAGGACAGGACAGGGTAGCGGCTACACCTTC.

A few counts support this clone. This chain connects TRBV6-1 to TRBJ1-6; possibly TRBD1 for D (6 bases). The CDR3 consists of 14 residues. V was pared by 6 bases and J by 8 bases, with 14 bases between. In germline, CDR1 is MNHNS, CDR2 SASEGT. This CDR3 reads CASSAQGPYSPLHF. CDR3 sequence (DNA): TGTGCCAGCAGCGCACAGGGCCCGTATTCACCCCTCCACTTT.

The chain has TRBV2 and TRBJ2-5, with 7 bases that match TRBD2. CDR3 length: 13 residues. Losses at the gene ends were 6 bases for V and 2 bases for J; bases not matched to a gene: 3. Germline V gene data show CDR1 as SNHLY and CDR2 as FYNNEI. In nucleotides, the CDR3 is TGTGCCAGCAGCGGGACTATGCAAGAGACCCAGTACTTC. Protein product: CASSGTMQETQYF.

The CDR3 is CAWTWGLNTEAFF. CDR3 sequence (DNA): TGTGCCTGGACGTGGGGGTTGAACACTGAAGCTTTCTTT. The chain joins TRBV30 to TRBJ1-1; tentative D call: TRBD1 (5 bases). Germline-derived CDR1 and CDR2 are GTSNPN and SVGIG (reference sequence). V was pared by 4 bases and J by 0 bases, with 9 bases between. The CDR3 totals 13 residues.

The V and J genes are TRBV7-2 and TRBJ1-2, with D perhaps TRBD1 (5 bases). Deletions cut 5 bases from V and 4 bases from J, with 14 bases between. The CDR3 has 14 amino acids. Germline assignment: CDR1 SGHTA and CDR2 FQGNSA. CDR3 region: CASSRIDSLYGYTF. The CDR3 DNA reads TGTGCCAGCAGCCGGATTGACAGCCTCTATGGCTACACCTTC. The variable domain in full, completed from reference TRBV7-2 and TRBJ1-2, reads GAGVSQSPSNKVTEKGKDVELRCDPISGHTALYWYRQSLGQGLEFLIYFQGNSAPDKSGLPSDRFSAERTGGSVSTLTIQRTQQEDSAVYLCASSRIDSLYGYTFGSGTRLTVV.

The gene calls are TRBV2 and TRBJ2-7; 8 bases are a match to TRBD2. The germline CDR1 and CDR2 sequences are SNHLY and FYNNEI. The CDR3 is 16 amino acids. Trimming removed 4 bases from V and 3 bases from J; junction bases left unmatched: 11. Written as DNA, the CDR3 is TGTGCCAGCAGTGGTCGGAGCGGGAGTGGGGTCTACGAGCAGTACTTC. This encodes CASSGRSGSGVYEQYF.

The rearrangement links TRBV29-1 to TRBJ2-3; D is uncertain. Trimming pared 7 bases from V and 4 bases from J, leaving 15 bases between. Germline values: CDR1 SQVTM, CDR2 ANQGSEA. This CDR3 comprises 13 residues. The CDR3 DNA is TGCAGCGCCTCTGGGGTTGGGTCAGATACGCAGTATTTT. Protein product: CSASGVGSDTQYF.

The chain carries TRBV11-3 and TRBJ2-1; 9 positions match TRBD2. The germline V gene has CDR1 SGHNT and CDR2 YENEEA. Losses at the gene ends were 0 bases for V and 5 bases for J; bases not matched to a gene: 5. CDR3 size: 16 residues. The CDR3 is CASSLDGAGGHNEQFF. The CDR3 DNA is TGTGCCAGCAGCTTAGATGGAGCGGGAGGTCACAATGAGCAGTTCTTC. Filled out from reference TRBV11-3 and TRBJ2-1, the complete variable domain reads EAGVVQSPRYKIIEKKQPVAFWCNPISGHNTLYWYLQNLGQGPELLIRYENEEAVDDSQLPKDRFSAERLKGVDSTLKIQPAELGDSAVYLCASSLDGAGGHNEQFFGPGTRLTVL.

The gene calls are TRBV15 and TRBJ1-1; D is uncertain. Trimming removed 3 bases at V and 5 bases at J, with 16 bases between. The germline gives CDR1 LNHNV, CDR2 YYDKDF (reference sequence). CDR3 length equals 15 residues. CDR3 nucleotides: TGTGCCACCAGCAGGGAAAGGGTCGAGGGTACTGAAGCTTTCTTT. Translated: CATSRERVEGTEAFF.

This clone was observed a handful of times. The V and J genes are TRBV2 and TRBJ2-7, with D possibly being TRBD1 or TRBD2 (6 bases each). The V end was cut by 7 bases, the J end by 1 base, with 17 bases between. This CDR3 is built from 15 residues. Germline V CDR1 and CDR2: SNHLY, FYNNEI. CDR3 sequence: CASTGARIKSYEQYF. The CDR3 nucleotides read TGTGCCAGCACGGGGGCGCGTATCAAGTCCTACGAGCAGTACTTC.